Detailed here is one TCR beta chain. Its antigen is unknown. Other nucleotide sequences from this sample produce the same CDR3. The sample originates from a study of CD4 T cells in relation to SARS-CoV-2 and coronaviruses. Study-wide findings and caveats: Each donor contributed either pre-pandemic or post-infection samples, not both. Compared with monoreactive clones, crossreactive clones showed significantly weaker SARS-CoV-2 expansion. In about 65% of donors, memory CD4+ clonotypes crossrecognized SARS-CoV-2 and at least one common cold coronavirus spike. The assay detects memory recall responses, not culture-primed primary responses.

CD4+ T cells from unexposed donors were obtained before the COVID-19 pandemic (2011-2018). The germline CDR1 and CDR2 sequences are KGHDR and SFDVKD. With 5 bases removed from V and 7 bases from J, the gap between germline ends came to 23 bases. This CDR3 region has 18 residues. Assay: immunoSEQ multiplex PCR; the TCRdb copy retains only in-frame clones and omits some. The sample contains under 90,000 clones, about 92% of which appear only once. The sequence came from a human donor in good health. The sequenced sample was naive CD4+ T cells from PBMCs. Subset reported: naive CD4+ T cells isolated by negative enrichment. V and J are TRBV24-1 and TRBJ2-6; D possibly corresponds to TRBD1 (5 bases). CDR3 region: CATSALLGVLRGANVLTF. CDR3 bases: TGTGCCACCAGTGCCCTTCTAGGGGTGCTAAGAGGAGCCAACGTCCTGACTTTC.